This section outlines one TCR beta chain sequence together with its context. Germline V CDR1 and CDR2: SQVTM, ANQGSEA. The CDR3 totals 14 residues. V lost 4 bases and J 5 bases, leaving 17 bases between the germline ends. Sample-barcoded 5' priming and a J-beta primer mix drove a second PCR of roughly 6 to 12 cycles. Each sample yielded at least 3 million CDR3-containing paired-end reads. TCRdb called the 5' RACE reads again in MiXCR, with one record for every CDR3 protein. The table includes hundreds of thousands of distinct CDR3 sequences, less than 80% detected once. This record comes from a study of blood T cells in healthy people across ages. The donors, all healthy, were Caucasians living in Russia, aged about 6 to 90.

Sequenced sample: blood. The rearrangement uses TRBV29-1 and TRBJ2-5, with D perhaps TRBD2 (7 bases). The TCR sequence derives from a man aged 25-45 years in good health. CDR3 sequence: CSVARGGRGETQYF. The CDR3 DNA is TGCAGCGTTGCTCGGGGAGGGAGGGGGGAGACCCAGTACTTC.